Sequencing of this T cell receptor beta chain was carried out in a study of beta chain features in type 1 diabetes. Whole-study results and caveats: Among patients, naive, central memory and Treg TCRB repertoires appeared more similar than among healthy donors. Type 1 diabetes patients had moderately but significantly shorter TCRB CDR3s in all four CD4+ subsets.

Cell sorting via CD45RO/CCR7/CD25/CD127/CD95/CD27 was performed to obtain CD4+ naive, central memory, regulatory and stem cell-like memory cells. This clone was seen a handful of times. Its target is unknown. As every portion of the isolated RNA was reverse transcribed, the sequencing read expressed TCRB transcripts. Profiled with immunoSEQ multiplex PCR; TCRdb holds only in-frame clones, not every one. The table includes 810,000 or so clones, about 17% detected once. CDR3 length: 16 amino acids. Trimming removed 0 bases from V and 6 bases from J; junction bases left unmatched: 4. CDR1 is SGHNT, CDR2 YYREEE, per germline (reference sequence).

Sequencing used naive CD4+ T cells from blood. This TCR derives from a woman younger than 35 in good health. The V call is TRBV5-4, the J call TRBJ2-2; 11 nucleotides line up with TRBD2. The CDR3 loop reads CASSLAGTSGSGELFF. The CDR3 coding sequence is TGTGCCAGCAGCTTGGCCGGGACTAGCGGATCCGGGGAGCTGTTTTTT.